Included here is one T cell receptor (beta chain) sequence, with context. Using RNA transcripts as the source, TCR beta CDR3 regions were amplified. A set of HTBI primers served as the primers for a first-round RT-PCR of the TCR CDR3. TCRdb analysed the multiplex PCR reads with MiXCR anew, one entry per CDR3 protein. This table holds roughly 700,000 distinct CDR3 sequences, 17% found once. The sample originates from a study of T cells in Graves' hyperthyroidism and ophthalmopathy. Per germline, CDR1 MNHNS and CDR2 SASEGT. The V gene lost 2 bases and the J gene lost 0 bases, with 5 bases spanning the gap. The CDR3 is 14 residues long. Investigators excluded patients with uncontrolled infection, other autoimmune disease, pregnancy or lactation.

The genes are TRBV6-1 and TRBJ1-5; no clear D. This TCR derives from a man aged 45-65 years with Graves' hyperthyroidism. The specimen sequenced was blood. Here the CDR3 reads CASSEQFSNQPQHF. In DNA form, the CDR3 reads TGTGCCAGCAGTGAACAGTTTAGCAATCAGCCCCAGCATTTT.